Shown below are 26 T cell receptor beta chains from a single sample sequenced in a study of blood T cell repertoires in COVID-19. Profiling relied on immunoSEQ multiplex PCR, and the TCRdb table lists in-frame clones only, not all of them. The sample holds about 39,000 clones, about 94% seen once. The sequenced material came from peripheral blood. Every receptor here comes from a human donor with active COVID-19. The donor label of this sample is uncertain.

This chain joins TRBV2 and TRBJ1-6, with D perhaps matching TRBD1 (5 bases). CDR1 SNHLY and CDR2 FYNNEI come from the germline V gene. The CDR3 has 17 amino acids. Trimming shortened V by 9 bases and J by 4 bases, and 22 bases separated the two germline ends. CDR3 coding DNA: TGTGCCAGAAAGGGTGGGGGGGGTGACATGTATAATTCACCCCTCCACTTT. It specifies CARKGGGGDMYNSPLHF.

This rearrangement joins TRBV9 to TRBJ2-3; weak D call: TRBD1 (5 bases). There are 15 residues in the CDR3. Germline-derived CDR1 and CDR2 are SGDLS and YYNGEE. The V gene lost 4 bases and the J gene lost 3 bases, with 15 bases spanning the gap. The CDR3 DNA follows: TGTGCCAGCAGCATTACAGGCTGGGTAACAGATACGCAGTATTTT. Translation: CASSITGWVTDTQYF.

The chain links TRBV6-5 to TRBJ2-7; the match to TRBD1 covers 8 bases. This CDR3 has 14 residues. V shed 5 bases, J shed 2 bases, and the junction held 5 bases outside the gene matches. Germline CDR1 MNHEY, CDR2 SVGAGI. The CDR3 here is CASSLGQGPYEQYF. The DNA for the CDR3 is TGTGCCAGCAGTCTAGGACAGGGTCCCTACGAGCAGTACTTC.

The chain is built from TRBV19 and TRBJ2-5; D is unclear. Looked up from germline, CDR1 is LNHDA and CDR2 is SQIVND (reference sequence). CDR3 size: 15 residues. V was pared by 5 bases and J by 1 base, with 14 bases between. DNA for the CDR3: TGTGCCAGTAGTGCCAATAGCCCCGTCCAAGAGACCCAGTACTTC. Translated, it gives CASSANSPVQETQYF. The full variable domain, its missing parts supplied by reference TRBV19 and TRBJ2-5, is DGGITQSPKYLFRKEGQNVTLSCEQNLNHDAMYWYRQDPGQGLRLIYYSQIVNDFQKGDIAEGYSVSREKKESFPLTVTSAQKNPTAFYLCASSANSPVQETQYFGPGTRLLVL.

The rearrangement uses TRBV27 and TRBJ2-3; perhaps TRBD1 as D (6 bases). Germline lookup yields CDR1 MNHEY and CDR2 SMNVEV (reference sequence). This CDR3 has 14 amino acids. V lost 8 bases and J lost 3, with 15 bases in between. DNA of the CDR3: TGTGCCAGCTCCTGGGACCAGGGGACAGATACGCAGTATTTT. Translated: CASSWDQGTDTQYF.

The rearrangement links TRBV25-1 to TRBJ1-2; D is uncertain. The CDR3 spans 15 residues. The V end lost 0 bases, the J end lost 6 bases, and 14 bases lay between the germline ends. Germline V gene sequence: CDR1 MGHDK, CDR2 SYGVNS. CDR3 region: CASSEYEGSRDGYTF. The CDR3 bases are TGTGCCAGCAGTGAATATGAGGGCTCACGGGATGGCTACACCTTC.

The chain has TRBV7-2 and TRBJ2-5; TRBD1 matches 7 bases. After removal of 0 bases from V and 2 bases from J, the junction contained 3 bases not matched to a gene. The germline V gene has CDR1 SGHTA and CDR2 FQGNSA. The CDR3 extends over 15 amino acids. This CDR3 reads CASSLAGQRQETQYF. For the CDR3, the DNA is TGTGCCAGCAGCTTAGCGGGACAGCGTCAAGAGACCCAGTACTTC.

The rearrangement uses TRBV12-5 and TRBJ2-7; the match to TRBD2 covers 9 bases. Germline V gene sequence: CDR1 LGHNT, CDR2 FRNRAP. The CDR3 loop spans 15 amino acids. The V segment lost 6 bases and the J segment 3 bases; nucleotides outside the gene matches: 9. The CDR3, as DNA: TGTGCTAGTGGCGACCAACGGACTAGCGACTACGAGCAGTACTTC. Translated, it gives CASGDQRTSDYEQYF.

This chain connects TRBV5-5 to TRBJ2-7; D gene ambiguous. Germline CDR1 and CDR2: SGHKS and YYEKEE (reference sequence). V was pared by 0 bases and J by 1 base, with 8 bases between. The CDR3 has 14 residues. CDR3 DNA: TGTGCCAGCAGCTTGGGGGTCAGGTCCTACGAGCAGTACTTC. Protein product: CASSLGVRSYEQYF.

The genes are TRBV5-4 and TRBJ2-7, with 7 positions matching TRBD1. After removal of 4 bases from V and 7 bases from J, the junction contained 14 bases not matched to a gene. Germline CDR1 SGHNT, CDR2 YYREEE (reference sequence). The CDR3 loop spans 15 amino acids. The CDR3 bases are TGTGCCAGCAGCGTGCGAGACAGGGTCTTGGGGGAGCAGTACTTC. It specifies CASSVRDRVLGEQYF.

This rearrangement joins TRBV7-9 to TRBJ2-1, with 13 bases lining up with TRBD2. Per the germline V gene, CDR1 is SEHNR and CDR2 is FQNEAQ (reference sequence). After removal of 2 bases from V and 9 bases from J, the junction contained 7 bases not matched to a gene. CDR3 size: 16 residues. The CDR3 is CASSLPGLAGVVEQFF. DNA of the CDR3: TGTGCCAGCAGCTTACCCGGACTAGCGGGAGTGGTTGAGCAGTTCTTC.

The rearrangement joins TRBV9 to TRBJ2-5; the D is unclear. The CDR3 contains 13 residues. Germline CDR1 reads SGDLS; CDR2 reads YYNGEE. V lost 4 bases and J lost 4, with 11 bases in between. CDR3 sequence: CASSQSPVETQYF. CDR3 DNA sequence: TGTGCCAGCAGCCAATCCCCGGTAGAGACCCAGTACTTC.

This chain links TRBV6-2 or TRBV6-3 with TRBJ2-7; D is uncertain. V was shortened by 0 bases and J by 2 bases, with 5 bases between the two germline ends. CDR3 size: 13 residues. Per the germline V gene, CDR1 is MNHEY and CDR2 is SVGEGT. DNA of the CDR3: TGTGCCAGCAGTTACTCCAACACCTACGAGCAGTACTTC. The encoded protein is CASSYSNTYEQYF.

This clone showed up just once. CDR3 sequence reads: CAISEWTDNEQFF. Here the CDR3 DNA reads TGTGCCATCAGTGAGTGGACTGACAATGAGCAGTTCTTC. This chain connects TRBV10-3 to TRBJ2-1; D is possibly TRBD2 (5 bases). Germline CDR1 ENHRY, CDR2 SYGVKD. The V end was cut by 1 base, the J end by 5 bases, with 6 bases between. This CDR3 spans 13 amino acids.

This clone was picked up one time. The chain employs TRBV27 and TRBJ2-7; 9 positions match TRBD2. The CDR3 extends over 14 amino acids. In germline, CDR1 is MNHEY, CDR2 SMNVEV (reference sequence). J gave up 6 bases and V 2 bases, and 5 bases lay outside the gene matches. Here the CDR3 DNA reads TGTGCCAGCAGTTTAGGGGCGGGAGGGCCCGAGCAGTACTTC. This gives the protein CASSLGAGGPEQYF.

V and J are TRBV24-1 and TRBJ2-7; 10 bases are shared with TRBD1. V lost 3 bases, J lost 5 bases, and 6 bases stayed unmatched. This CDR3 comprises 15 residues. The germline gives CDR1 KGHDR, CDR2 SFDVKD. CDR3 bases: TGTGCCACCAGTGATGACAGGGGGCTGCCCCACGAGCAGTACTTC. The encoded protein is CATSDDRGLPHEQYF.

The chain employs TRBV7-8 and TRBJ2-7; TRBD2 matches at 8 bases. The V gene's germline CDR1 is SGHVS and CDR2 FQNEAQ. With V trimmed by 4 bases and J by 0 bases, 2 bases remained unmatched. The CDR3 extends over 14 amino acids. DNA of the CDR3: TGTGCCAGCAGCTCCAGCGGGGGCTCCTACGAGCAGTACTTC. It encodes CASSSSGGSYEQYF. The entire variable domain, with the rest obtained from reference TRBV7-8 and TRBJ2-7, is as follows: GAGVSQSPRYKVAKRGQDVALRCDPISGHVSLFWYQQALGQGPEFLTYFQNEAQLDKSGLPSDRFFAERPEGSVSTLKIQRTQQEDSAVYLCASSSSGGSYEQYFGPGTRLTVT.

This clone came up once. This rearrangement joins TRBV19 to TRBJ2-5, with 8 nucleotides matching TRBD2. Per germline, CDR1 LNHDA and CDR2 SQIVND (reference sequence). The CDR3 contains 16 residues. V gave up 4 bases and J gave up 1 base; unmatched junction bases: 8. This CDR3 is CASSTWPGLGQETQYF. The CDR3 region has the DNA TGTGCCAGTAGTACTTGGCCGGGACTAGGCCAAGAGACCCAGTACTTC.

The V call is TRBV20-1, the J call TRBJ1-5; 10 bases map to TRBD1. Looked up from germline, CDR1 is DFQATT and CDR2 is SNEGSKA (reference sequence). Trimming at V came to 3 bases and at J to 5 bases, leaving 4 bases not matched to a gene. The CDR3 is 14 residues long. CDR3 sequence: CSASPGQGHQPQHF. CDR3 nucleotide sequence: TGCAGTGCTAGTCCGGGACAGGGGCATCAGCCCCAGCATTTT.

This CDR3 reads CASSAQQGNYGYTF. DNA of the CDR3: TGTGCCAGCAGCGCCCAACAGGGCAACTATGGCTACACCTTC. The chain uses TRBV6-6 and TRBJ1-2; the D gene is possibly TRBD1 (6 bases). Germline CDR1 and CDR2: MNHNY and SVGAGI (reference sequence). This CDR3 has 14 residues. Trimming cost V 6 bases and J 2 bases, with 13 bases left between them.

This chain uses TRBV3-1 (or the pseudogene TRBV3-2) with TRBJ2-7, with D possibly being TRBD1 (6 bases). Germline CDR1 LGHDT, CDR2 YNNKEL (reference sequence). The CDR3 is 14 residues long. Trimming took off 3 bases at V and 7 bases at J, with 16 bases between the two ends. The DNA of the CDR3 is TGTGCCAGCAGCCAGGAGAAGCGAGGGGGAGAGCAGTACTTC. Residues: CASSQEKRGGEQYF.

The count of this clone is one. J is TRBJ1-1 and V is TRBV10-2; D is ambiguous. The CDR3 sequence is 14 residues long. Germline values: CDR1 WSHSY, CDR2 SAAADI. Trimming stripped 4 bases from V and 3 bases from J, with 12 bases between. CDR3 DNA: TGCGCCAGCAGTGTGGGCCAGCCATACACTGAAGCTTTCTTT. It translates to CASSVGQPYTEAFF.

The genes are TRBV28 and TRBJ1-5, with TRBD1 matching over 7 bases. This CDR3 contains 14 residues. V was pared by 6 bases and J by 4 bases, with 6 bases of the junction left unmatched. Germline values: CDR1 MDHEN, CDR2 SYDVKM. CDR3 bases: TGTGCCAGCAGCTGGGGACAGTCAAATCAGCCCCAGCATTTT. This sequence encodes CASSWGQSNQPQHF.

This clone was seen a single time. The chain employs TRBV7-9 and TRBJ2-7; 8 bases fit TRBD2. From germline, CDR1 is SEHNR and CDR2 FQNEAQ (reference sequence). Losses at the gene ends were 3 bases for V and 6 bases for J; bases not matched to a gene: 7. This CDR3 is 14 amino acids long. The CDR3 sequence is CASSFESGSGEQYF. CDR3 DNA: TGTGCCAGCAGCTTCGAAAGCGGGAGTGGCGAGCAGTACTTC.

CDR3 residues: CASSFGGANTYNEQFF. The CDR3 region has the DNA TGTGCCAGCAGCTTTGGGGGGGCGAACACTTACAATGAGCAGTTCTTC. The genes are TRBV2 and TRBJ2-1; TRBD2 might be the D (7 bases). Germline CDR1 reads SNHLY; CDR2 reads FYNNEI. CDR3 length equals 16 residues. The ends were cut back, 6 bases at V and 4 bases at J, with 19 bases in the middle.

A remark on this clone: Relative to the germline gene, one junction end is altered; a read error may explain this. The chain has TRBV5-1 and TRBJ2-1, with TRBD2 identical over 9 bases. Germline CDR1 reads SGHRS; CDR2 reads YFSETQ. CDR3 length: 18 residues. The CDR3 bases are TGCGCCCGCAGCGGGGAGGGAGTCGCGGGGGGGCCGGTCAATGAGCAGTTCTTC. Residues: CARSGEGVAGGPVNEQFF.